Shown below are 17 T cell receptor beta chains from a single sample sequenced in a study of blood T cell repertoires in COVID-19 (TCRdb year 2020). The library was built by means of the immunoSEQ multiplex PCR assay. The clones in this table, taken by TCRdb from immuneACCESS, are in-frame only. Not every clone is retained; where verified, under half of the shortfall comes from an unresolved V gene, and the cause of the rest is unknown. Across this sample there are 80,000 to 100,000 clones, with about nine tenths seen only once. The ten most abundant clones make up 2.5% to 3.5% of the sample. Sample: peripheral blood. The receptor set was obtained from a woman in her fifties or sixties with active or convalescent COVID-19.

The chain has TRBV10-3 and TRBJ2-2; 10 bases fit TRBD1. Germline V gives CDR1 ENHRY, CDR2 SYGVKD. With 6 bases clipped from V and 6 bases from J, the junction kept 7 bases outside the gene matches. The CDR3 totals 15 residues. DNA for the CDR3: TGTGCCATCAGCCCGGGACAGGGGTGGGCCGGGGAGCTGTTTTTT. This codes for CAISPGQGWAGELFF.

This clone was seen a handful of times. V usage is TRBV7-9 and J usage is TRBJ2-1, with 7 bases aligning to TRBD1. Germline CDR1 reads SEHNR; CDR2 reads FQNEAQ (reference sequence). V lost 5 bases and J lost 6; bases outside the gene matches: 10. The CDR3 runs 15 residues. The CDR3 loop reads CASSHPTGSGNEQFF. The CDR3 nucleotides are TGTGCCAGCAGCCACCCGACAGGGTCGGGCAATGAGCAGTTCTTC.

The chain uses TRBV18 and TRBJ2-1, with TRBD1 identical over 8 bases. Unmatched junction bases numbered 11, after V lost 5 bases and J lost 5 bases. Looked up from germline, CDR1 is KGHSH and CDR2 is LQKENI. The CDR3 covers 16 residues. DNA of the CDR3: TGTGCCAGCTCAAGGACAGGGACCTCGTCCCACAATGAGCAGTTCTTC. Translated, it gives CASSRTGTSSHNEQFF.

The V call is TRBV12-3 or TRBV12-4, the J call TRBJ1-5, with a possible D match to TRBD1 (5 bases). The length of the CDR3 is 12 residues. Trimming removed 4 bases at V and 6 bases at J, with 7 bases between. CDR3 sequence: CASSYGGQPQHF. The CDR3 region has the DNA TGTGCCAGCAGTTACGGGGGTCAGCCCCAGCATTTT.

Here the CDR3 DNA reads TGCGCCAGCAGCTTGGGAGGCAGCTTAGGCTATGGCTACACCTTC. This sequence encodes CASSLGGSLGYGYTF. V is TRBV5-1 and J is TRBJ1-2; D uncertain. The CDR3 consists of 15 residues. The V end was cut by 0 bases, the J end by 4 bases, with 13 bases between. Germline CDR1 is SGHRS and CDR2 is YFSETQ.

V and J are TRBV7-2 and TRBJ1-2, with 7 bases aligning to TRBD1. Germline V gives CDR1 SGHTA, CDR2 FQGNSA. The V and J ends lost 4 bases and 0 bases, in that order; junction bases with no gene match: 14. The CDR3 spans 18 residues. The CDR3: CASSWNTGTVSANYGYTF. The CDR3 bases are TGTGCCAGCAGCTGGAACACCGGGACAGTATCAGCTAACTATGGCTACACCTTC.

The genes are TRBV7-2 and TRBJ1-2, with TRBD1 matching over 7 bases. J gave up 7 bases and V 5 bases, and 13 bases lay outside the gene matches. Germline CDR1 SGHTA, CDR2 FQGNSA. CDR3 size: 15 residues. The CDR3 is CASSPRTGGPVGYTF. For the CDR3, the DNA is TGTGCCAGCAGCCCCCGGACAGGCGGACCCGTTGGCTACACCTTC. The full variable domain, completed using reference TRBV7-2 and TRBJ1-2, is GAGVSQSPSNKVTEKGKDVELRCDPISGHTALYWYRQSLGQGLEFLIYFQGNSAPDKSGLPSDRFSAERTGGSVSTLTIQRTQQEDSAVYLCASSPRTGGPVGYTFGSGTRLTVV.

This chain joins TRBV12-3 or TRBV12-4 and TRBJ2-7; D not resolved. The CDR3 is 13 amino acids. V was clipped by 4 bases and J by 3 bases, with 10 bases between them. The CDR3 coding sequence is TGTGCCAGCAGTTCCGGTGGAGTCTACGAGCAGTACTTC. As protein: CASSSGGVYEQYF.

The chain recombines TRBV28 with TRBJ2-1; D possibly corresponds to TRBD2 (5 bases). Between the trimmed V and J ends, which lost 3 bases and 10 bases, there was a span of 7 bases. CDR1 and CDR2 (germline): MDHEN, SYDVKM. This CDR3 is 11 amino acids long. CDR3 loop: CASSLGGEQFF. The DNA for the CDR3 is TGTGCCAGCAGTTTGGGCGGGGAGCAGTTCTTC. Based on the CDR3 plus reference TRBV28 and TRBJ2-1, the full variable domain is DVKVTQSSRYLVKRTGEKVFLECVQDMDHENMFWYRQDPGLGLRLIYFSYDVKMKEKGDIPEGYSVSREKKERFSLILESASTNQTSMYLCASSLGGEQFFGPGTRLTVL.

The chain joins TRBV9 to TRBJ2-2, with 10 bases aligning to TRBD2. J was trimmed by 1 base and V by 3 bases; bases with no gene match: 9. Germline loops: CDR1 SGDLS, CDR2 YYNGEE. The CDR3 is 18 amino acids. The CDR3 spells CASSEFERGGQNTGELFF. As DNA, the CDR3 is TGTGCCAGCAGCGAATTCGAGCGGGGGGGCCAGAACACCGGGGAGCTGTTTTTT. Full variable domain (remainder filled in from reference TRBV9 and TRBJ2-2): DSGVTQTPKHLITATGQRVTLRCSPRSGDLSVYWYQQSLDQGLQFLIQYYNGEERAKGNILERFSAQQFPDLHSELNLSSLELGDSALYFCASSEFERGGQNTGELFFGEGSRLTVL.

V usage is TRBV6-5 and J usage is TRBJ2-3; D remains ambiguous. Germline CDR1 is MNHEY and CDR2 is SVGAGI. V shed 10 bases and J shed 5 bases, with 10 bases lying between them. The CDR3 has 11 residues. The CDR3 DNA follows: TGTGCCACTACCTCGGGAGATACGCAGTATTTT. Protein: CATTSGDTQYF.

V gene TRBV2 combines with J gene TRBJ2-2; a weak D match, TRBD1 (6 bases). The CDR3 has 11 amino acids. The germline V and J ends were trimmed by 7 bases and 9 bases, with 9 bases remaining between them. Germline assignment: CDR1 SNHLY and CDR2 FYNNEI. The CDR3 coding sequence is TGTGCCAGCATCAGGGGCCGGGAGCTGTTTTTT. It specifies CASIRGRELFF.

J is TRBJ2-7 and V is TRBV11-3; the match to TRBD1 covers 7 bases. Losses at the gene ends were 0 bases for V and 2 bases for J; bases not matched to a gene: 4. CDR1 and CDR2 (germline): SGHNT, YENEEA. The CDR3 runs 15 residues. CDR3 sequence (DNA): TGTGCCAGCAGCTTAGATGGCCAGGGGGCCTACGAGCAGTACTTC. Its protein product is CASSLDGQGAYEQYF.

The chain links TRBV5-1 to TRBJ1-2; no clear D gene. Germline CDR1 is SGHRS and CDR2 is YFSETQ. V lost 1 base and J lost 8, with 15 bases in between. The length of the CDR3 is 14 residues. The CDR3 nucleotides are TGCGCCAGCAGCTTGCCGTCGGCGGGGAACGGCTACACCTTC. It encodes CASSLPSAGNGYTF.

J is TRBJ1-2 and V is TRBV19, with D possibly TRBD1 on 5 matching bases. V shed 2 bases and J shed 8 bases, with 9 bases lying between them. This CDR3 spans 12 amino acids. Germline CDR1 LNHDA, CDR2 SQIVND (reference sequence). Written as DNA, the CDR3 is TGTGCCAGTAGTATACAGGGAGGGGGCTACACCTTC. Encoded protein: CASSIQGGGYTF.

This sequence joins TRBV5-5 and TRBJ1-1, with D maybe TRBD1 (5 bases). This CDR3 has 14 amino acids. V was trimmed by 1 base and J by 2 bases, leaving 9 bases between them. Germline V gene sequence: CDR1 SGHKS, CDR2 YYEKEE (reference sequence). The CDR3 loop is CASSLPRANTEAFF. CDR3 coding DNA: TGTGCCAGCAGCTTGCCCAGGGCTAACACTGAAGCTTTCTTT.

The J gene is TRBJ2-7, the V gene TRBV9; 10 bases match TRBD1. The CDR3 is 15 amino acids. Germline assignment: CDR1 SGDLS and CDR2 YYNGEE. V gave up 3 bases and J gave up 2 bases; unmatched junction bases: 5. DNA of the CDR3: TGTGCCAGCAGCGCTGGGACAGGGGCTGCCTACGAGCAGTACTTC. Its protein is CASSAGTGAAYEQYF. Combining the CDR3 with reference TRBV9 and TRBJ2-7 gives the whole variable domain DSGVTQTPKHLITATGQRVTLRCSPRSGDLSVYWYQQSLDQGLQFLIQYYNGEERAKGNILERFSAQQFPDLHSELNLSSLELGDSALYFCASSAGTGAAYEQYFGPGTRLTVT.